This is a list of T cell receptor beta chains from one sample in a study of technical replicates of blood from a few donors. Method: immunoSEQ multiplex PCR; TCRdb's copy keeps in-frame clones and lacks some. The sample holds 95,000 to 100,000 clones, 96% seen once. The sequenced sample consisted of T cells isolated from PBMCs. The receptors stem from a human donor in good health. Both conserved end residues are part of each CDR3. The order of the fields is clone size, V gene, D gene, J gene, CDR3 protein, CDR3 DNA. The D gene is left open where the match is weak. Not all rows give a size; the values are once, few, many and, for expanded clones, a class.

.	TRBV6-4	.	TRBJ2-7	CASRTGLQSYEQYF	TGTGCCAGCAGGACGGGACTGCAAAGCTACGAGCAGTACTTC
.	TRBV11-2	TRBD2	TRBJ2-5	CASSLRLAGGREETQYF	TGTGCCAGCAGCTTACGCCTAGCGGGGGGCCGGGAGGAGACCCAGTACTTC
.	TRBV6-5	.	TRBJ1-1	CASKQDNEAFF	TGTGCCAGCAAACAAGACAATGAAGCTTTCTTT
.	TRBV19	TRBD1	TRBJ2-5	CASSLWDSKNQENQETQYF	TGTGCCAGTAGTCTCTGGGACAGCAAAAATCAAGAAAACCAAGAGACCCAGTACTTC
.	TRBV6-4	.	TRBJ1-1	CASQLKGGETEAFF	TGTGCCAGCCAACTAAAAGGAGGGGAAACTGAAGCTTTCTTT
.	TRBV6-5	.	TRBJ2-2	CASTRDASNTGELFF	TGTGCCAGCACGCGGGACGCGTCGAACACCGGGGAGCTGTTTTTT
.	TRBV28	.	TRBJ2-3	CASSSYRTLSTDTQYF	TGTGCCAGCAGTTCATACAGGACACTGAGCACAGATACGCAGTATTTT
.	TRBV5-8	.	TRBJ1-6	CASSFDRLLSSPLHF	TGTGCCAGCAGCTTTGACAGGTTACTGAGTTCACCCCTCCACTTT
.	TRBV4-1	TRBD1	TRBJ2-7	CASSQLKGQNYYEQYF	TGCGCCAGCAGCCAATTGAAGGGACAGAACTACTACGAGCAGTACTTC
.	TRBV4-1	.	TRBJ1-4	CASSQTPPDREDGNEKLFF	TGCGCCAGCAGCCAAACTCCCCCGGACAGAGAGGACGGTAATGAAAAACTGTTTTTT
.	TRBV6-6	.	TRBJ2-1	CASTYYNEQFF	TGTGCCAGCACGTATTACAATGAGCAGTTCTTC
.	TRBV5-1	TRBD2	TRBJ2-5	CASSRKGTSGGPQETQYF	TGCGCCAGCAGCCGAAAGGGGACTAGCGGGGGACCCCAAGAGACCCAGTACTTC
.	TRBV6-1	TRBD1	TRBJ2-5	CASRGQAETQYF	TGTGCCAGCAGAGGACAGGCAGAGACCCAGTACTTC
.	TRBV15	.	TRBJ2-7	CATSRERGATSYEQYF	TGTGCCACCAGCAGAGAGCGCGGGGCGACCTCCTACGAGCAGTACTTC
few	TRBV16	TRBD1	TRBJ1-1	CASSHPQGAGNTEAFF	TGTGCCAGCAGCCATCCCCAGGGGGCAGGTAACACTGAAGCTTTCTTT
.	TRBV15	TRBD1	TRBJ2-4	CATSTGQAPMGNIQYF	TGTGCCACCAGCACAGGACAGGCCCCAATGGGAAACATTCAGTACTTC
few	TRBV29-1	.	TRBJ1-1	CSVELNADTEAFF	TGCAGCGTTGAGTTGAACGCGGACACTGAAGCTTTCTTT
few	TRBV19	TRBD1	TRBJ1-1	CASSARQGRNTEAFF	TGTGCCAGTAGTGCCCGACAGGGGAGGAACACTGAAGCTTTCTTT
.	TRBV30	.	TRBJ2-3	CAWRPAERRIRTQYF	TGTGCCTGGAGGCCTGCTGAACGGAGGATTCGGACGCAGTATTTT
.	TRBV9	.	TRBJ1-2	CASSVESRSGSGGYTF	TGTGCCAGCAGCGTAGAGTCAAGGAGCGGGTCCGGGGGCTACACCTTC
.	TRBV5-1	TRBD1	TRBJ1-1	CASSGGQLNTEAFF	TGCGCCAGCAGCGGGGGACAGCTGAACACTGAAGCTTTCTTT
.	TRBV27	.	TRBJ1-1	CASSYSTTRFGTEAFF	TGTGCCAGCAGCTACTCCACGACACGTTTTGGCACTGAAGCTTTCTTT
once	TRBV5-4	TRBD1	TRBJ2-7	CASSLEFGTAYEQYF	TGTGCCAGCAGCTTGGAGTTTGGGACAGCATACGAGCAGTACTTC
.	TRBV30	TRBD1	TRBJ1-1	CAWRRTGNGTEAFF	TGTGCCTGGAGACGGACAGGGAATGGGACTGAAGCTTTCTTT
.	TRBV5-6	.	TRBJ1-1	CASSLGPSGDTEAFF	TGTGCCAGCAGCTTGGGCCCAAGCGGGGACACTGAAGCTTTCTTT
.	TRBV5-1	.	TRBJ1-4	CASSSLGGEKLFF	TGTGCCAGCAGCTCCTTAGGAGGAGAAAAACTGTTTTTT
.	TRBV15	.	TRBJ1-5	CAIGGWGSEQPQHF	TGTGCCATCGGGGGATGGGGGTCCGAACAGCCCCAGCATTTT
.	TRBV6-5	TRBD1	TRBJ1-1	CASSWTGNTEAFF	TGTGCCAGCAGCTGGACAGGGAACACTGAAGCTTTCTTT